This TCR beta chain was captured by sequencing in a study of early T cells in non-severe SARS-CoV-2 infection. Study at large: Chains were not paired, and sequencing was done on bulk RNA from unsorted whole blood.

Researchers tagged individual cDNA molecules with unique molecular identifiers. TCRdb re-called the 5' RACE reads with MiXCR, one entry per CDR3 protein. Of 25,000 to 30,000 distinct CDR3 sequences listed, about 8.6% are singletons. In this sample, this clonotype turned up many times. Its antigen remains unidentified. This CDR3 is 15 amino acids long. V was clipped by 1 base and J by 0 bases, with 8 bases between them. Germline CDR1 reads SEHNR; CDR2 reads FQNEAQ (reference sequence). Whole-study results and caveats: VDJdb matching, biased toward anti-spike CD8 responses, missed private and CD4 specificities.

The rearrangement joins TRBV7-9 to TRBJ2-3; the D is unclear. The TCR comes from an adult who was a healthcare worker with PCR-confirmed SARS-CoV-2 infection or an uninfected control (not recorded which). The sample consisted of whole blood. CDR3 sequence: CASSLGQLSTDTQYF. CDR3 DNA: TGTGCCAGCAGCTTAGGGCAGCTTAGCACAGATACGCAGTATTTT.